This T cell receptor beta chain came from a study of control samples from healthy donors and cancer patients. Sequenced by immunoSEQ multiplex PCR; TCRdb stores in-frame clones only, minus some. The sample records a few hundred thousand clones, more than 80% being singletons. The V end lost 0 bases, the J end lost 4 bases, and 17 bases lay between the germline ends. The CDR3 is 16 residues long. Looked up from germline, CDR1 is SGHDT and CDR2 is YYEEEE. The sample consisted of PBMCs. The chain couples TRBV5-6 to TRBJ2-7; D may match TRBD1 or TRBD2 (6 bases each). The origin of this receptor is a man aged 40-49 years with head and neck cancer. As DNA, the CDR3 is TGTGCCAGCAGCTTGGTGACCCGGGGGCCTGGGTACGAGCAGTACTTC. It translates to CASSLVTRGPGYEQYF.